These 20 T cell receptor beta chains share one sample of origin, sequenced in a study of Tregs in tolerant kidney transplant recipients. Only in-frame clones appear in the TCRdb table, and some are missing; sequencing was by immunoSEQ multiplex PCR. The table has 95,000 to 120,000 clones, 90% seen once. The specimen comprised CD4+ T cells from blood, sampled before the transplant. These receptors were taken from a human donor who received a combined kidney and bone marrow transplant.

The genes are TRBV12-5 and TRBJ2-1; TRBD1 is a possible D gene (5 bases). Germline V gene sequence: CDR1 LGHNT, CDR2 FRNRAP. CDR3 length equals 14 residues. The V and J ends lost 1 base and 6 bases respectively, with 10 bases between them. The CDR3 DNA reads as TGTGCTAGTGGTTTGGGGACAACCACCAATGAGCAGTTCTTC. It translates to CASGLGTTTNEQFF.

CDR3 region: CAISEPDRAYGYTF. For the CDR3, the DNA is TGTGCCATCAGTGAGCCGGACAGGGCCTATGGCTACACCTTC. This rearrangement joins TRBV10-3 to TRBJ1-2, with TRBD1 identical over 8 bases. Trimming at V came to 2 bases and at J to 4 bases, leaving 3 bases not matched to a gene. This CDR3 has 14 residues. Germline V lookup: CDR1 ENHRY, CDR2 SYGVKD.

CDR3 in amino acids: CASSRNRGLIGYTF. The CDR3 region has the DNA TGTGCCAGCTCCCGAAACAGGGGCTTAATAGGCTACACCTTC. The V and J genes are TRBV27 and TRBJ1-2; 7 positions agree with TRBD1. CDR1 is MNHEY, CDR2 SMNVEV, per germline (reference sequence). The V gene end was trimmed by 8 bases and the J gene end by 8 bases; junction bases not matched to a gene: 14. This CDR3 spans 14 amino acids.

The genes are TRBV10-3 and TRBJ2-1; 10 nucleotides line up with TRBD2. Unmatched junction bases numbered 3, after V lost 0 bases and J lost 4 bases. CDR1 ENHRY and CDR2 SYGVKD come from the germline V gene. The CDR3 sequence is 16 residues long. CDR3 nucleotides: TGTGCCATCAGTGAGTCTGGACTAGCGGCTTACAATGAGCAGTTCTTC. The encoded protein is CAISESGLAAYNEQFF.

The chain carries TRBV9 and TRBJ1-3; the D is unclear. Deletions cut 0 bases from V and 4 bases from J, with 11 bases between. This CDR3 spans 15 amino acids. CDR1 SGDLS and CDR2 YYNGEE come from the germline V gene. The CDR3 loop reads CASSVDWERGNTIYF. The CDR3 coding sequence is TGTGCCAGCAGCGTAGATTGGGAGCGGGGAAACACCATATATTTT.

CDR3 amino acids: CASSLGQLLTGELFF. The CDR3 DNA is TGTGCCAGCAGCTTAGGACAGCTACTCACCGGGGAGCTGTTTTTT. The V gene is TRBV11-2, the J gene TRBJ2-2; possibly TRBD1 for D (5 bases). Trimming took off 1 base at V and 4 bases at J, with 10 bases between the two ends. CDR3 length: 15 residues. From germline, CDR1 is SGHAT and CDR2 FQNNGV.

This chain connects TRBV18 to TRBJ2-7; TRBD2 matches 12 bases. The J segment lost 6 bases and the V segment lost 5 bases, leaving 11 bases of the junction unmatched. The germline V gene has CDR1 KGHSH and CDR2 LQKENI. The CDR3 consists of 16 residues. The CDR3 DNA is TGTGCCAGCTCATCCGGACTAGCGGGGATAGGTGGCGAGCAGTACTTC. This encodes CASSSGLAGIGGEQYF.

This rearrangement joins TRBV5-4 to TRBJ2-7; D unclear. Trimming left V 4 bases short and J 3 bases short, with 11 bases between. Germline V gene lookup returns CDR1 SGHNT and CDR2 YYREEE (reference sequence). The CDR3 loop spans 13 amino acids. CDR3 amino acids: CASSTSRSYEQYF. The CDR3 nucleotides are TGTGCCAGCAGCACTTCAAGGAGCTACGAGCAGTACTTC.

The CDR3 sequence: CASSLAHRWLAGGSTDTQYF. CDR3 DNA: TGTGCCAGCAGCTTAGCCCACCGGTGGCTAGCGGGAGGAAGCACAGATACGCAGTATTTT. V is TRBV7-2 and J is TRBJ2-3; the match to TRBD2 covers 11 bases. V dropped 0 bases and J dropped 0; count of bases not matched to a gene: 11. The CDR3 is made up of 20 amino acids. CDR1 is SGHTA and CDR2 is FQGNSA in the germline V gene.

The V gene is TRBV9, the J gene TRBJ2-1; 13 bases are shared with TRBD2. V lost 3 bases to trimming and J lost 6 bases; unmatched junction nucleotides: 12. CDR1 is SGDLS, CDR2 YYNGEE, per germline. The CDR3 has 18 residues. CDR3 sequence (DNA): TGTGCCAGCAGCGGGAAAACGGCTACTAGCGGGAGGGTCAATGAGCAGTTCTTC. It yields the protein CASSGKTATSGRVNEQFF.

The genes are TRBV5-6 and TRBJ1-4; TRBD1 matches 10 bases. The germline V gene has CDR1 SGHDT and CDR2 YYEEEE. CDR3 length: 16 residues. Trimming removed 0 bases from V and 5 bases from J; junction bases left unmatched: 4. DNA for the CDR3: TGTGCCAGCAGCTTGGGTCCGGGACAGGGGAATGAAAAACTGTTTTTT. Protein: CASSLGPGQGNEKLFF.

The chain has TRBV10-3 and TRBJ2-1; 8 bases line up with TRBD2. V was clipped by 6 bases and J by 8 bases; unmatched bases: 3. Per the germline V gene, CDR1 is ENHRY and CDR2 is SYGVKD. This CDR3 is 12 amino acids long. In DNA, the CDR3 is TGTGCCATCAGAGCGGGAGTCGATGAGCAGTTCTTC. Amino acid sequence: CAIRAGVDEQFF.

The CDR3 nucleotides read TGTGCCAGCAGAGCTGAGGCCCTCGGTGAGCAGTTCTTC. Amino acid sequence: CASRAEALGEQFF. The chain recombines TRBV6-4 with TRBJ2-1; no clear D gene. The CDR3 sequence is 13 residues long. The germline gives CDR1 MRHNA, CDR2 SNTAGT. The V end was cut by 6 bases, the J end by 9 bases, with 15 bases between.

CDR3 sequence: CASSPPGLSYEQYF. CDR3 nucleotide sequence: TGTGCCAGCTCACCCCCGGGACTATCCTACGAGCAGTACTTC. The chain combines TRBV18 with TRBJ2-7, with 7 bases matching TRBD2. With 3 bases clipped from V and 1 base from J, the junction kept 3 bases outside the gene matches. This CDR3 has 14 amino acids. The germline CDR1 and CDR2 sequences are KGHSH and LQKENI.

This clone was recorded once. The chain couples TRBV30 to TRBJ2-5; 10 nucleotides match TRBD2. Germline V CDR1 and CDR2: GTSNPN, SVGIG (reference sequence). V gave up 2 bases and J gave up 1 base; unmatched junction bases: 1. The CDR3 sequence is 14 residues long. Here the CDR3 DNA reads TGTGCCTGGAGTCGGACTAGCGGCCAAGAGACCCAGTACTTC. Protein product: CAWSRTSGQETQYF.

The V call is TRBV11-2, the J call TRBJ2-3, with D perhaps matching TRBD2 (5 bases). The CDR3 totals 13 residues. V was cut by 1 base and J by 5 bases, with 7 bases left in between. CDR1 SGHAT and CDR2 FQNNGV come from the germline V gene. The CDR3 loop reads CASSLAGRDTQYF. CDR3 DNA: TGTGCCAGCAGCTTAGCGGGGAGAGATACGCAGTATTTT.

This clone was recorded once. The CDR3 region has the DNA TGTGCCAGCTCACCAGGGGAGGGTAGCACAGATACGCAGTATTTT. It yields the protein CASSPGEGSTDTQYF. The genes are TRBV18 and TRBJ2-3; 7 bases align to TRBD2. The germline V gene has CDR1 KGHSH and CDR2 LQKENI. This CDR3 spans 15 amino acids. J was trimmed by 0 bases and V by 2 bases; bases with no gene match: 2.

The chain links TRBV7-2 to TRBJ2-1, with D possibly matching TRBD1 (6 bases). Germline values: CDR1 SGHTA, CDR2 FQGNSA. The CDR3 spans 13 residues. V gave up 4 bases and J gave up 8 bases, with 12 bases separating them. The CDR3 DNA reads TGTGCCAGCAGCTCTTATAACAGGGATGAGCAGTTCTTC. Translation: CASSSYNRDEQFF.

V usage is TRBV7-9 and J usage is TRBJ1-3; TRBD1 might be the D (5 bases). Looked up from germline, CDR1 is SEHNR and CDR2 is FQNEAQ (reference sequence). The ends were cut back, 3 bases at V and 1 base at J, with 7 bases in the middle. There are 14 residues in the CDR3. CDR3 nucleotides: TGTGCCAGCAGCTTGACAGTTTCTGGAAACACCATATATTTT. Its protein is CASSLTVSGNTIYF.

The V call is TRBV28, the J call TRBJ1-5, with a weak D call TRBD1 (5 bases). The CDR3 is 14 residues long. CDR1 and CDR2 from the germline V gene are MDHEN and SYDVKM. V was clipped by 3 bases and J by 5 bases, with 11 bases between them. The chain's CDR3 is CASSFGGGDQPQHF. CDR3 sequence (DNA): TGTGCCAGCAGTTTTGGGGGAGGGGATCAGCCCCAGCATTTT. Complete variable domain (other parts from reference TRBV28 and TRBJ1-5): DVKVTQSSRYLVKRTGEKVFLECVQDMDHENMFWYRQDPGLGLRLIYFSYDVKMKEKGDIPEGYSVSREKKERFSLILESASTNQTSMYLCASSFGGGDQPQHFGDGTRLSIL.